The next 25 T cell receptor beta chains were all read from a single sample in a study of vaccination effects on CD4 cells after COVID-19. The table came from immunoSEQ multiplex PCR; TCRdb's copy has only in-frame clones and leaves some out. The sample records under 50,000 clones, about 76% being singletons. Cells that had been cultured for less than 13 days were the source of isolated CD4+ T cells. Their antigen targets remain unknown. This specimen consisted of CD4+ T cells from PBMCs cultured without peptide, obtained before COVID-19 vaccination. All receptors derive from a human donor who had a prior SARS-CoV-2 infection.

The CDR3 sequence: CASTFGASGFYTGELFF. As DNA, the CDR3 is TGTGCCAGCACCTTTGGGGCTAGCGGGTTTTACACCGGGGAGCTGTTTTTT. The chain is built from TRBV7-2 and TRBJ2-2, with TRBD2 identical over 8 bases. V was clipped by 7 bases and J by 3 bases; unmatched bases: 13. The germline CDR1 and CDR2 sequences are SGHTA and FQGNSA. The CDR3 is 17 residues long.

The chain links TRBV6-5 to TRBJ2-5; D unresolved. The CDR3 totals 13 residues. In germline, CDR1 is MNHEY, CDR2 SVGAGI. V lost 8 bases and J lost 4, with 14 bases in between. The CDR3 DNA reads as TGTGCCAGCCCTTTAGTAGTGGGAGAGACCCAGTACTTC. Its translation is CASPLVVGETQYF.

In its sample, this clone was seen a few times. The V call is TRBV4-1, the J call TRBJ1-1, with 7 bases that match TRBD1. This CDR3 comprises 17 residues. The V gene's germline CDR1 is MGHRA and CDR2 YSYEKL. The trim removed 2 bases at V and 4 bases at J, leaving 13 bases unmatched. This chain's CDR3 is CASSQSRTGTRFTEAFF. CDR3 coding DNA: TGCGCCAGCAGCCAATCAAGGACAGGCACTCGGTTCACTGAAGCTTTCTTT.

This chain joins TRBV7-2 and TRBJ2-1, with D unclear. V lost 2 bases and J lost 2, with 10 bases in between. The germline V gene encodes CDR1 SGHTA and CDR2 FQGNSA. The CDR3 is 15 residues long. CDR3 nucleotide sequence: TGTGCCAGCAGCTTAAGAGCCATGGCCTACAATGAGCAGTTCTTC. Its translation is CASSLRAMAYNEQFF.

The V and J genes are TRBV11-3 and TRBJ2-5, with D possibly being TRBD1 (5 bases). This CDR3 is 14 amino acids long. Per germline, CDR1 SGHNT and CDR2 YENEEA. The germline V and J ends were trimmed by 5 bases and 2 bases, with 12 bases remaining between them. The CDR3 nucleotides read TGTGCCAGCAGCGCACCAGGGCTTCAAGAGACCCAGTACTTC. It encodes CASSAPGLQETQYF.

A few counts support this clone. Here the CDR3 DNA reads TGTGCCAGCCGAGGACACATCCAAGAGACCCAGTACTTC. Amino acid sequence: CASRGHIQETQYF. This chain joins TRBV18 and TRBJ2-5; D is possibly TRBD1 (5 bases). Germline V gene data show CDR1 as KGHSH and CDR2 as LQKENI. V was pared by 8 bases and J by 1 base, with 11 bases between. The CDR3 loop spans 13 amino acids.

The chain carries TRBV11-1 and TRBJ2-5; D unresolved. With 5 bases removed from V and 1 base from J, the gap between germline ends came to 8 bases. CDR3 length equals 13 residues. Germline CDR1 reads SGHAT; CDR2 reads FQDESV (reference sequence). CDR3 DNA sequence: TGTGCCAGCAGCAAACACCTCCAAGAGACCCAGTACTTC. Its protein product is CASSKHLQETQYF.

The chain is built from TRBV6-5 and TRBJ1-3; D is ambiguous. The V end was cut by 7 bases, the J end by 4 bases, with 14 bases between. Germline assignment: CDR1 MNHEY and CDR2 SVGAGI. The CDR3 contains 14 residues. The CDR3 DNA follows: TGTGCCAGCATTTCAGTTCTGGGCGGAAACACCATATATTTT. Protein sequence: CASISVLGGNTIYF.

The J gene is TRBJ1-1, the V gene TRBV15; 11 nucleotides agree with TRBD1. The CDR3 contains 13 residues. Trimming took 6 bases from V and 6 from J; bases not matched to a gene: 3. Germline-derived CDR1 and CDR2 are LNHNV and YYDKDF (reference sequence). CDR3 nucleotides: TGTGCCACCAGGGCGGGACAGGGGGCTGAAGCTTTCTTT. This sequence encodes CATRAGQGAEAFF.

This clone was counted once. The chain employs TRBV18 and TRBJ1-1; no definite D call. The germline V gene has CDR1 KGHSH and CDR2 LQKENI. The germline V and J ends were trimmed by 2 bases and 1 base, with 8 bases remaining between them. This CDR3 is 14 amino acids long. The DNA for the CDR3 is TGTGCCAGCTCACCAATCGAGGGGAACACTGAAGCTTTCTTT. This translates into CASSPIEGNTEAFF.

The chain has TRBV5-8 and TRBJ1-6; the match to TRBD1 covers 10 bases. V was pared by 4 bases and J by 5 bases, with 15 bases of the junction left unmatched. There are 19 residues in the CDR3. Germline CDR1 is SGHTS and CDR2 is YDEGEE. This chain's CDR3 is CASSPQRPGQGRNNSPLHF. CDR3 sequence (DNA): TGTGCCAGCAGCCCCCAACGACCGGGACAGGGGAGGAATAATTCACCCCTCCACTTT. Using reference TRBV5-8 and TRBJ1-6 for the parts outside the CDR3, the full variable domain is EAGVTQSPTHLIKTRGQQATLRCSPISGHTSVYWYQQALGLGLQFLLWYDEGEERNRGNFPPRFSGRQFPNYSSELNVNALELEDSALYLCASSPQRPGQGRNNSPLHFGNGTRLTVT.

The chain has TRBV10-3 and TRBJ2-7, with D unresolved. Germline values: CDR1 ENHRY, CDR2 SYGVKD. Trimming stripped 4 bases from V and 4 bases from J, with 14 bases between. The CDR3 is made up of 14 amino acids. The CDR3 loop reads CAISVGVMGYEQYF. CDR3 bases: TGTGCCATCAGTGTAGGTGTGATGGGGTACGAGCAGTACTTC.

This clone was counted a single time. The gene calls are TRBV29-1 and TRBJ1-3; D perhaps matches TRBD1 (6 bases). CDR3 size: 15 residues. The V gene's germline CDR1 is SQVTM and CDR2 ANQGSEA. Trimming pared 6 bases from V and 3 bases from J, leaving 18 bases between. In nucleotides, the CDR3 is TGCAGCGTCGTCATCTTCGGGGGCGTTGGAAACACCATATATTTT. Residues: CSVVIFGGVGNTIYF. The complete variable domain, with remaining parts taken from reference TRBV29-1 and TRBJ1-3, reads SAVISQKPSRDICQRGTSLTIQCQVDSQVTMMFWYRQQPGQSLTLIATANQGSEATYESGFVIDKFPISRPNLTFSTLTVSNMSPEDSSIYLCSVVIFGGVGNTIYFGEGSWLTVV.

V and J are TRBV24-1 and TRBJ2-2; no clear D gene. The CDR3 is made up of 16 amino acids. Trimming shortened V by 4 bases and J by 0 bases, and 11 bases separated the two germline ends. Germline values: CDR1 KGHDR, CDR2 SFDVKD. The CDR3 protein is CATSDPLGPNTGELFF. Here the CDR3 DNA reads TGTGCCACCAGTGACCCCTTGGGCCCGAACACCGGGGAGCTGTTTTTT.

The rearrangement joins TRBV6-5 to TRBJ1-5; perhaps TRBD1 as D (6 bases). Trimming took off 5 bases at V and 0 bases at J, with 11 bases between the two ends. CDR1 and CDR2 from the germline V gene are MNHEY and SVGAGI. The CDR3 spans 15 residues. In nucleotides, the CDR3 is TGTGCCAGCAGTAAGGACAGCCATAGCAATCAGCCCCAGCATTTT. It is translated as CASSKDSHSNQPQHF.

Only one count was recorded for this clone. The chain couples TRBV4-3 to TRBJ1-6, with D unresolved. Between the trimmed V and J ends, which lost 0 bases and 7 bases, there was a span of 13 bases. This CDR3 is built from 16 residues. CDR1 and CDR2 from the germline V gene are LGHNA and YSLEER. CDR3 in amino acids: CASSQDLRYRNSPLHF. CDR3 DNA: TGCGCCAGCAGCCAAGATCTGAGATATCGGAATTCACCCCTCCACTTT.

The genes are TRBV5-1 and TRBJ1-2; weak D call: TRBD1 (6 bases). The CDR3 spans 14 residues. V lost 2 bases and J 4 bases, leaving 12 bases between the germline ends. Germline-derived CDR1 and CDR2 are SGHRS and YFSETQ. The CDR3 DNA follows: TGCGCCAGCAGCTTAGTCGGGGGCTCCTATGGCTACACCTTC. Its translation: CASSLVGGSYGYTF.

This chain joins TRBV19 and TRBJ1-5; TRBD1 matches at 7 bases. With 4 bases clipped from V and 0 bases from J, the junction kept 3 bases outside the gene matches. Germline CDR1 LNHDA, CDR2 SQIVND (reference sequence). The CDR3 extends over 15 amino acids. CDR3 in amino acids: CASSKTGNSNQPQHF. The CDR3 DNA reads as TGTGCCAGTAGTAAGACAGGGAATAGCAATCAGCCCCAGCATTTT.

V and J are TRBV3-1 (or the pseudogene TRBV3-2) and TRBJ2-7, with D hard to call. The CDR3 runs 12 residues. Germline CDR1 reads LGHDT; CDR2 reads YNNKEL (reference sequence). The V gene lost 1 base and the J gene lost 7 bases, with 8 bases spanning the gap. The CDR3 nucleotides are TGTGCCAGCAGCCAAGGGGATTGGGAGCAGTACTTC. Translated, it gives CASSQGDWEQYF.

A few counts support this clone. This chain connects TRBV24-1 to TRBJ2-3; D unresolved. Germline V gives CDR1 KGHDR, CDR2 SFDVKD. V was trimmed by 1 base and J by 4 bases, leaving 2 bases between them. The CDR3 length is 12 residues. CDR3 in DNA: TGTGCCACCAGTGATTTTGCAGATACGCAGTATTTT. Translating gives CATSDFADTQYF.

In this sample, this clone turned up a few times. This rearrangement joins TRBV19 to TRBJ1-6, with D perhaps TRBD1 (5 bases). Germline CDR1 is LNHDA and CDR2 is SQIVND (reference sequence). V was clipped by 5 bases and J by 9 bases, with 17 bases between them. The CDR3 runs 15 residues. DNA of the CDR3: TGTGCCAGTAGTCTCCCCGGGACGGCGGGTTCACCCCTCCACTTT. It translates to CASSLPGTAGSPLHF.

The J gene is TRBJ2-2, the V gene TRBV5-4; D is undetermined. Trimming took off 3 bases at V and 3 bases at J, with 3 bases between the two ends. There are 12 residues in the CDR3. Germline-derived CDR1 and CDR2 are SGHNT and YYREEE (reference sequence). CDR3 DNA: TGTGCCAGCAGCTCAGACACCGGGGAGCTGTTTTTT. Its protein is CASSSDTGELFF. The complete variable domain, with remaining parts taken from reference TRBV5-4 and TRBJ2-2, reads ETGVTQSPTHLIKTRGQQVTLRCSSQSGHNTVSWYQQALGQGPQFIFQYYREEENGRGNFPPRFSGLQFPNYSSELNVNALELDDSALYLCASSSDTGELFFGEGSRLTVL.

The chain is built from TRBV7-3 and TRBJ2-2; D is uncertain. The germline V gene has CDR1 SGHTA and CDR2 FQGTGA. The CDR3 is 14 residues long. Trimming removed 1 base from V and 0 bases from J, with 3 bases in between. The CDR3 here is CASSLNANTGELFF. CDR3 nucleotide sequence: TGTGCCAGCAGCTTAAATGCGAACACCGGGGAGCTGTTTTTT.

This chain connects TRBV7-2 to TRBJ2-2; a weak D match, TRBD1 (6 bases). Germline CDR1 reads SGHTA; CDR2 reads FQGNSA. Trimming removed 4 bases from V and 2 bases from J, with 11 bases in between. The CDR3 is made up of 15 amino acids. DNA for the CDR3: TGTGCCAGCAGCTCCCAGGGGCCCAACACCGGGGAGCTGTTTTTT. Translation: CASSSQGPNTGELFF.

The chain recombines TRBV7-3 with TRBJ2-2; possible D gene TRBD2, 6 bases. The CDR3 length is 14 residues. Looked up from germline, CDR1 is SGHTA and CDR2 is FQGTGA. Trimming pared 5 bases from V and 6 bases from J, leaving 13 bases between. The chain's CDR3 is CASSPTSMAGELFF. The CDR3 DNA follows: TGTGCCAGCAGCCCGACTAGTATGGCCGGGGAGCTGTTTTTT.